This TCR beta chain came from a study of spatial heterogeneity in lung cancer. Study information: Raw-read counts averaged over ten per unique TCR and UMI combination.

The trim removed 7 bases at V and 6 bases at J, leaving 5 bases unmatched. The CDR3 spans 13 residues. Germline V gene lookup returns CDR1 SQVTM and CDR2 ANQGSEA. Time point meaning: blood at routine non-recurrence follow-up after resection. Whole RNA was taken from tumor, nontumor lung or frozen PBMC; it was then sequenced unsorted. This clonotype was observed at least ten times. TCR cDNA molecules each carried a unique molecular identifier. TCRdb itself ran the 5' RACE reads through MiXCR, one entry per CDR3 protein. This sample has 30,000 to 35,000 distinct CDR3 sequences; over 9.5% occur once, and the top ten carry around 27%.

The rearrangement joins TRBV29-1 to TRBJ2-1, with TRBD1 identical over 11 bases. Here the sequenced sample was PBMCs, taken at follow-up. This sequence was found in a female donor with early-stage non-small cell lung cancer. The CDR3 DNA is TGCAGCGCAAGGACAGGGGGCTTCAATGAGCAGTTCTTC. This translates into CSARTGGFNEQFF.